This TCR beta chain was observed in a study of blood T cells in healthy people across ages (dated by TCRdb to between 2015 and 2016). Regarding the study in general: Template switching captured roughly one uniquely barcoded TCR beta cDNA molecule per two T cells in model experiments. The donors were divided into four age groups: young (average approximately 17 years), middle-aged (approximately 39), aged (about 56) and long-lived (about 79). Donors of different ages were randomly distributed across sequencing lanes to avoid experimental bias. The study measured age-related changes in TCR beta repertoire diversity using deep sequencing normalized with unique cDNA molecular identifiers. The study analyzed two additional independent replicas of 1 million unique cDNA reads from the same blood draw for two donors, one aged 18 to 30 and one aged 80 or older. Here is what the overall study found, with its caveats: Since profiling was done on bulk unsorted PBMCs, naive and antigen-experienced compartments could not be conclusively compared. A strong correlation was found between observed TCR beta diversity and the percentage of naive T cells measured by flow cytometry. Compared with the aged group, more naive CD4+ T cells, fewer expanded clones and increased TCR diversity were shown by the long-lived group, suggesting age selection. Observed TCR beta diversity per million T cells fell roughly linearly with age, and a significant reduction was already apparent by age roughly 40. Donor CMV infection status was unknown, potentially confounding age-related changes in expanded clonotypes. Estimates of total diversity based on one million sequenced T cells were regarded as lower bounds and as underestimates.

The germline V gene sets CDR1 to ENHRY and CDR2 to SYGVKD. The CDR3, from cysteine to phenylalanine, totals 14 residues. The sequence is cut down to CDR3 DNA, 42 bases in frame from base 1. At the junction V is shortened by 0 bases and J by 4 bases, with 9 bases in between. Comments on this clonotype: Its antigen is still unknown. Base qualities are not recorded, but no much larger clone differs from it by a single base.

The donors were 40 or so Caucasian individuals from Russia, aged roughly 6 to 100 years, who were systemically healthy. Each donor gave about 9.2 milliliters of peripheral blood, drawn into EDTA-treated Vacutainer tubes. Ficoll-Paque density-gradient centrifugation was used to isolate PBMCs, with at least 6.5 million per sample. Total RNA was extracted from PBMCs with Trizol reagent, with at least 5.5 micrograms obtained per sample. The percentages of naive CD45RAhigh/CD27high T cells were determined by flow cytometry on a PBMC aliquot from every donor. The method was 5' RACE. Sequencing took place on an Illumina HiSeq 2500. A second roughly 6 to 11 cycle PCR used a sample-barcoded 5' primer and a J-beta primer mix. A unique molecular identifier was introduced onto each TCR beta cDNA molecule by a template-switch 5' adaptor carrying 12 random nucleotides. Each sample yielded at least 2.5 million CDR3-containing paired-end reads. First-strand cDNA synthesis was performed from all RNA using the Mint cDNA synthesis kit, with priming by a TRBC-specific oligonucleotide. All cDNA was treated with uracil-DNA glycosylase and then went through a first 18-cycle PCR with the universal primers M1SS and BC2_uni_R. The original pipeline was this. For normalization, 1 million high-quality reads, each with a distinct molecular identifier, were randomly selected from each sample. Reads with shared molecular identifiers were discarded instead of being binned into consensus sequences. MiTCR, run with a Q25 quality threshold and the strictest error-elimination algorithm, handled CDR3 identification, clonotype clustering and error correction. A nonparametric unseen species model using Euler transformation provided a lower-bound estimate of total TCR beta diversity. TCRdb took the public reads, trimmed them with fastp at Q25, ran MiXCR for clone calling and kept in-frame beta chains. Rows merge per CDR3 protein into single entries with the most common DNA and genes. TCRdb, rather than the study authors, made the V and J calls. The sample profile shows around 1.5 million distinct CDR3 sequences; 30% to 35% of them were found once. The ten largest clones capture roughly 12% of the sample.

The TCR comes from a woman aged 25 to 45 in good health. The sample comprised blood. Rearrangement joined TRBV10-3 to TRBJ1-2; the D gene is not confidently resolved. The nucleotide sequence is TGTGCCATCAGTGAGTCGCCGGTGCTCTATGGCTACACCTTC. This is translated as CAISESPVLYGYTF.